One and the same sample provided the 14 T cell receptor beta chains below, sequenced in a study of blood T cell repertoires in COVID-19. Repertoires were generated with immunoSEQ multiplex PCR, while TCRdb's copy carries only in-frame clones and drops some. The sample contains approximately 260,000 clones, around four fifths of which appear only once. Sample: peripheral blood. All receptors derive from a man in his sixties who had recovered from COVID-19.

The rearrangement uses TRBV5-8 and TRBJ1-1; perhaps TRBD1 as D (6 bases). Between the trimmed V and J ends, which lost 4 bases and 4 bases, there was a span of 20 bases. The CDR3 spans 16 residues. The V gene's germline CDR1 is SGHTS and CDR2 YDEGEE. CDR3 protein: CASSPPRGGRGTEAFF. DNA of the CDR3: TGTGCCAGCAGCCCGCCGAGGGGGGGCAGGGGCACTGAAGCTTTCTTT.

In its sample, this clone was seen once. The gene calls are TRBV5-1 and TRBJ1-2, with D possibly matching TRBD1 (5 bases). With 0 bases removed from V and 0 bases from J, the gap between germline ends came to 12 bases. The CDR3 is 16 residues long. Germline V gives CDR1 SGHRS, CDR2 YFSETQ. CDR3: CASSLGAGTSNYGYTF. In DNA, the CDR3 is TGCGCCAGCAGCTTGGGGGCCGGGACTTCTAACTATGGCTACACCTTC.

V usage is TRBV3-1 (or the pseudogene TRBV3-2) and J usage is TRBJ2-2, with a tentative D call TRBD2 (6 bases). Germline-derived CDR1 and CDR2 are LGHDT and YNNKEL (reference sequence). The germline V and J ends were trimmed by 4 bases and 4 bases, with 13 bases remaining between them. This CDR3 has 15 amino acids. CDR3 sequence (DNA): TGTGCCAGCAGCCTTAGCGGAGTCATCACCGGGGAGCTGTTTTTT. Encoded protein: CASSLSGVITGELFF.

This chain uses TRBV12-5 with TRBJ2-5; TRBD2 matches 14 bases. This CDR3 has 18 amino acids. Germline V gene sequence: CDR1 LGHNT, CDR2 FRNRAP. Trimming at V came to 4 bases and at J to 0 bases, leaving 7 bases not matched to a gene. The CDR3 here is CASGSPGLAGEYQETQYF. The CDR3 bases are TGTGCTAGTGGTTCCCCGGGACTAGCGGGAGAGTACCAAGAGACCCAGTACTTC.

This rearrangement joins TRBV16 to TRBJ1-1; the match to TRBD1 covers 8 bases. Losses at the gene ends were 0 bases for V and 3 bases for J; bases not matched to a gene: 9. CDR1 KGHSY and CDR2 FQNENV come from the germline V gene. CDR3 length: 17 amino acids. Here the CDR3 reads CASSQSRQGFGDTEAFF. For the CDR3, the DNA is TGTGCCAGCAGCCAATCCCGACAGGGGTTTGGGGACACTGAAGCTTTCTTT.

This clone came up a few times. The rearrangement joins TRBV27 to TRBJ1-5, with D tentatively TRBD1 (6 bases). Germline CDR1 MNHEY, CDR2 SMNVEV (reference sequence). CDR3 length: 15 amino acids. V lost 5 bases and J lost 3, with 14 bases in between. This CDR3 is CASSALGQFNQPQHF. CDR3 nucleotide sequence: TGTGCCAGCAGTGCCCTAGGACAGTTCAATCAGCCCCAGCATTTT.

CDR3 coding DNA: TGTGCCAGCGGAGGCCAGCGGAGGGGCTACGAGCAGTACTTC. Its protein is CASGGQRRGYEQYF. V usage is TRBV28 and J usage is TRBJ2-7; possible D gene TRBD2, 6 bases. The CDR3 is 14 amino acids. CDR1 MDHEN and CDR2 SYDVKM come from the germline V gene. V lost 8 bases, J lost 3 bases, and 17 bases lay in between.

The chain is built from TRBV6-5 and TRBJ1-4; 9 bases are shared with TRBD1. This CDR3 comprises 14 residues. J lost 8 bases, V lost 5 bases, and 6 bases had no gene match. Germline CDR1 MNHEY, CDR2 SVGAGI. CDR3 in amino acids: CASSTDRGREKLFF. The CDR3 coding sequence is TGTGCCAGCAGTACGGACAGGGGTAGGGAAAAACTGTTTTTT.

The V call is TRBV6-1, the J call TRBJ2-1; TRBD1 agrees at 8 bases. The V and J ends lost 4 bases and 4 bases, in that order; junction bases with no gene match: 15. The length of the CDR3 is 18 residues. CDR1 MNHNS and CDR2 SASEGT come from the germline V gene. CDR3 DNA: TGTGCCAGCAGTGCGCAGACCCGGACAGGGACCCCTTACAATGAGCAGTTCTTC. Translated, it gives CASSAQTRTGTPYNEQFF.

This clone was detected once. The V call is TRBV18, the J call TRBJ2-2; 8 bases fit TRBD1. J was trimmed by 2 bases and V by 6 bases; bases with no gene match: 5. CDR3 length equals 15 residues. Germline V gene lookup returns CDR1 KGHSH and CDR2 LQKENI. CDR3 DNA: TGTGCCAGCTCCCCAGGACAGGGAAACACCGGGGAGCTGTTTTTT. Amino acids: CASSPGQGNTGELFF.

The chain is built from TRBV6-5 and TRBJ1-5; D gene uncertain. The CDR3 covers 15 residues. Deletions cut 0 bases from V and 4 bases from J, with 10 bases between. Germline V gene data show CDR1 as MNHEY and CDR2 as SVGAGI. CDR3 sequence (DNA): TGTGCCAGCAGTTACTCTATCGGGAATAATCAGCCCCAGCATTTT. Encoded protein: CASSYSIGNNQPQHF.

In its sample, this clone was seen a few times. The chain combines TRBV9 with TRBJ1-1; 9 nucleotides align to TRBD1. CDR1 and CDR2 (germline): SGDLS, YYNGEE. Trimming took 4 bases from V and 3 from J; bases not matched to a gene: 7. The CDR3 spans 15 residues. This CDR3 is CASSPRTGAYTEAFF. In DNA form, the CDR3 reads TGTGCCAGCAGCCCCCGGACAGGGGCCTACACTGAAGCTTTCTTT.

The chain has TRBV2 and TRBJ2-5, with TRBD2 matching over 7 bases. The germline CDR1 and CDR2 sequences are SNHLY and FYNNEI. The V gene end was trimmed by 4 bases and the J gene end by 3 bases; junction bases not matched to a gene: 2. The CDR3 is 13 amino acids. CDR3 nucleotide sequence: TGTGCCAGCAGTGGCGGGAGAGAAGAGACCCAGTACTTC. This sequence encodes CASSGGREETQYF.

The rearrangement uses TRBV21-1 and TRBJ2-7; TRBD2, the table's D call, was not compared with the DNA. TRBV21-1 is flagged as a pseudogene. The CDR3 totals 15 residues. The CDR3 coding sequence is TGTGCCAGCGGGAGGTTAGGCGGGACCTTACGGGAGCAGTACTTC. This codes for CASGRLGGTLREQYF.